This T cell receptor (beta chain) was obtained from a study of cytomegalovirus exposure and HLA in healthy donors. Researchers ran the PCR with 60 Vbeta and 13 Jbeta primers. Assay used: immunoSEQ multiplex PCR; TCRdb lists only in-frame clones, some missing. The sample shows approximately 140,000 clones, 70% to 80% of them seen only once. Trimming removed 5 bases at V and 2 bases at J, with 13 bases between. The CDR3 covers 15 residues. CDR1 and CDR2 (germline): SGHTA, FQGNSA. This sequence joins TRBV7-2 and TRBJ2-1; D gene unclear. Sequenced input: PBMCs. The TCR comes from a woman aged 60-70 years in good health and CMV-seronegative. The CDR3 sequence: CASSPSEAPYNEQFF. CDR3 nucleotides: TGTGCCAGCAGCCCGTCCGAGGCGCCCTACAATGAGCAGTTCTTC.